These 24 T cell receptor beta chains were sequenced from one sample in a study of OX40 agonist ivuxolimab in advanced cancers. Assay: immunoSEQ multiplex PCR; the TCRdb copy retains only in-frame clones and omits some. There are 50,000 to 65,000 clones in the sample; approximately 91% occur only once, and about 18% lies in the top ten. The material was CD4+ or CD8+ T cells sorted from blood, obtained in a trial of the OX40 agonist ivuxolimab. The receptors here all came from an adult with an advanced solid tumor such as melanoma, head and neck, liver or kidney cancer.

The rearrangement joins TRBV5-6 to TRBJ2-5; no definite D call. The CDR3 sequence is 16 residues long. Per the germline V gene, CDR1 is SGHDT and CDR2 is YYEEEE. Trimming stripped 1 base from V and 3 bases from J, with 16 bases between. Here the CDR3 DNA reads TGTGCCAGCAGCTTGCTCCTTAGCAGTGCAAAAGAGACCCAGTACTTC. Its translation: CASSLLLSSAKETQYF.

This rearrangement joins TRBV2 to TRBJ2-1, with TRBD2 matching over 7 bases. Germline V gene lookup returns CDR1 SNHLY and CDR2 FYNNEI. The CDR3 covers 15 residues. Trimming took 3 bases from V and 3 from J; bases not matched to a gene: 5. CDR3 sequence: CASSDMASGYNEQFF. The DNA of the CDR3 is TGTGCCAGCAGTGATATGGCTAGCGGCTACAATGAGCAGTTCTTC.

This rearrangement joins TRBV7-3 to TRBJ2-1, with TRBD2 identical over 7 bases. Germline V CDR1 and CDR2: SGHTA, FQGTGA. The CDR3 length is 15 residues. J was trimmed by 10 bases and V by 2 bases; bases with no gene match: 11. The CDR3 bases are TGTGCCAGCAGCTTAGCGGGTGGGGCGGGAGAGGAGCAGTTCTTC. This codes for CASSLAGGAGEEQFF.

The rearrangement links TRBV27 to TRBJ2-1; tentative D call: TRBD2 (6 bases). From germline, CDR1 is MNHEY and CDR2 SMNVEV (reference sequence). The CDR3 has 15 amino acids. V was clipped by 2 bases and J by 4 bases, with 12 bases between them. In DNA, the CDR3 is TGTGCCAGCAGTTTAGGCGGACTACTTTACAATGAGCAGTTCTTC. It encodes CASSLGGLLYNEQFF.

CDR3 loop: CASSYGGRFYEQYF. In nucleotides, the CDR3 is TGTGCCAGCAGTTACGGCGGGAGATTCTACGAGCAGTACTTC. The rearrangement uses TRBV6-5 and TRBJ2-7, with TRBD2 matching over 7 bases. The ends lost 2 bases at V and 3 bases at J; junction bases unmatched: 4. CDR1 is MNHEY, CDR2 SVGAGI, per germline. The CDR3 is 14 amino acids.

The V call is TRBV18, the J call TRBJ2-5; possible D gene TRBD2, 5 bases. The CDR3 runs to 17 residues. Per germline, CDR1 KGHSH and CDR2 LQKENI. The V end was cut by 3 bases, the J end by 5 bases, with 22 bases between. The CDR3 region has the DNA TGTGCCAGCTCACCCACGGGTTACTACCTGAGAGGGGAGACCCAGTACTTC. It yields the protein CASSPTGYYLRGETQYF.

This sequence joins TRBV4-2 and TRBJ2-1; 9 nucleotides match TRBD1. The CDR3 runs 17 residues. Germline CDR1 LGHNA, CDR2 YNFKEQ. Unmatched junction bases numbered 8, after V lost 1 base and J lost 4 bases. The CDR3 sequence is CASSQALKGQGYNEQFF. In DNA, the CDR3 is TGTGCCAGCAGCCAAGCTCTCAAGGGACAGGGATACAATGAGCAGTTCTTC.

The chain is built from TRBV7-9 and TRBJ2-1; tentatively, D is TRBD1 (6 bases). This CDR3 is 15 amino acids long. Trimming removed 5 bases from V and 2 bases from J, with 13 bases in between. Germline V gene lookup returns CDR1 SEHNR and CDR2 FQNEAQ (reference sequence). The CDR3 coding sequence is TGTGCCAGCAGCGCACCGGACAGACCCTACAATGAGCAGTTCTTC. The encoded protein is CASSAPDRPYNEQFF.

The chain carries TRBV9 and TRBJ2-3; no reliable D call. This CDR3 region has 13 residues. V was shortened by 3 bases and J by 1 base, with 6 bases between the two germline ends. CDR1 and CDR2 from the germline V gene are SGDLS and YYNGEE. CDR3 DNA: TGTGCCAGCAGCGGGTTCCGCACAGATACGCAGTATTTT. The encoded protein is CASSGFRTDTQYF.

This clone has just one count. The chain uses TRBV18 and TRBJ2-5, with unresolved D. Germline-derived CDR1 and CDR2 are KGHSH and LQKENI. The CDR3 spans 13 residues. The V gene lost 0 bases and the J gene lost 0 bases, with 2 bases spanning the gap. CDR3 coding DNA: TGTGCCAGCTCACCACCGAACCAAGAGACCCAGTACTTC. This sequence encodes CASSPPNQETQYF.

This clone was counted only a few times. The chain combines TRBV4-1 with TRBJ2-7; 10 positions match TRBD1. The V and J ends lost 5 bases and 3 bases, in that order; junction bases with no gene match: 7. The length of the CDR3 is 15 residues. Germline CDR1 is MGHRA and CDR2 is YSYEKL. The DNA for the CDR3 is TGCGCCAGCAGCACGTGGACAGGGGGAGTCTACGAGCAGTACTTC. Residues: CASSTWTGGVYEQYF.

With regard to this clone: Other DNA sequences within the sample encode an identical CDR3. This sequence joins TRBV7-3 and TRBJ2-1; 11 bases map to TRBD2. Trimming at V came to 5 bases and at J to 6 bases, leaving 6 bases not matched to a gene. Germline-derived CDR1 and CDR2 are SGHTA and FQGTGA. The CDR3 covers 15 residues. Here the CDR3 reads CASSPGTSGSNEQFF. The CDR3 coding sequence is TGTGCCAGCAGCCCGGGAACTAGCGGGAGCAATGAGCAGTTCTTC.

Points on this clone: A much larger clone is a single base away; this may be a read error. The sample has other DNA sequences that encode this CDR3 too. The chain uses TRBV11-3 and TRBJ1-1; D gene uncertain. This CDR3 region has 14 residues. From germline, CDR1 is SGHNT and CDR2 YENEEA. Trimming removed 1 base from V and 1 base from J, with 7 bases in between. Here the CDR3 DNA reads TGTGCCAGCAGCTTAGTATCTAGGAACACTGAAGCTTTCTTT. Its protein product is CASSLVSRNTEAFF.

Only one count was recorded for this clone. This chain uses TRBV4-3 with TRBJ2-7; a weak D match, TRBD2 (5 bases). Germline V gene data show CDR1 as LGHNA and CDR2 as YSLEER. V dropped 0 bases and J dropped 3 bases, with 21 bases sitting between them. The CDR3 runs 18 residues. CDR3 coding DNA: TGCGCCAGCAGCCAAGAGGTCAGGCTTGGAGACTACCTCTACGAGCAGTACTTC. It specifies CASSQEVRLGDYLYEQYF.

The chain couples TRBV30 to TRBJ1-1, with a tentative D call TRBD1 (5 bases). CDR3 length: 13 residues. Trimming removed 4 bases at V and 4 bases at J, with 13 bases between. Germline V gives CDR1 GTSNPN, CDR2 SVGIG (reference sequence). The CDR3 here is CAWTIDGGTEAFF. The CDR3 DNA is TGTGCCTGGACTATAGATGGGGGCACTGAAGCTTTCTTT.

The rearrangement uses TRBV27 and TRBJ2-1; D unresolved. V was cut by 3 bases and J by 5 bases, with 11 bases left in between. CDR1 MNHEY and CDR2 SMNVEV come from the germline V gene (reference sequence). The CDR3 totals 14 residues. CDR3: CASSLGNPNNEQFF. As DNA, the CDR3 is TGTGCCAGCAGTTTGGGTAACCCAAACAATGAGCAGTTCTTC.

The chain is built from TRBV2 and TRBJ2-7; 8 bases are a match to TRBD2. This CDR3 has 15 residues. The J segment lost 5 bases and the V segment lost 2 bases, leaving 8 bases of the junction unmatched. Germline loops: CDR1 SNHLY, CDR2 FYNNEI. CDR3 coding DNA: TGTGCCAGCAGTGAATGGAGCGGGAGTTACGACGAGCAGTACTTC. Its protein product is CASSEWSGSYDEQYF.

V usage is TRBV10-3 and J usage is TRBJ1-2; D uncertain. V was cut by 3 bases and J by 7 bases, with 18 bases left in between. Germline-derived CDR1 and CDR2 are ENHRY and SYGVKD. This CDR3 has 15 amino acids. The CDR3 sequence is CAISEYSSSLFGYTF. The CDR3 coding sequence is TGTGCCATCAGTGAATACAGTTCCTCGCTATTTGGCTACACCTTC.

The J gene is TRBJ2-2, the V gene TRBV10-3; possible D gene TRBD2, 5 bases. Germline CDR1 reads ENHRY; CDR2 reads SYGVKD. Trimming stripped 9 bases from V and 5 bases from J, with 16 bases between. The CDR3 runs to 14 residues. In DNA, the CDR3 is TGTGCCATTCCAAGCGAGGGAAGGACCGGGGAGCTGTTTTTT. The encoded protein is CAIPSEGRTGELFF.

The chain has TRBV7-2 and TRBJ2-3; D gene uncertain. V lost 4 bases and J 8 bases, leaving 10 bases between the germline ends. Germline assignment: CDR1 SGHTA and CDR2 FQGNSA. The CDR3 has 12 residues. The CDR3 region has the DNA TGTGCCAGCAGCTCAAGGGTCGGTACGCAGTATTTT. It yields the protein CASSSRVGTQYF.

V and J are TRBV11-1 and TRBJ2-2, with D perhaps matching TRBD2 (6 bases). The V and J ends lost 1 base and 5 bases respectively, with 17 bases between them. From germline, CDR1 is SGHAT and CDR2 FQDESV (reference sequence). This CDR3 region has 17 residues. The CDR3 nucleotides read TGTGCCAGCAGCTTAGAGGAATGGAGGGAAGGGACCGGGGAGCTGTTTTTT. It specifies CASSLEEWREGTGELFF.

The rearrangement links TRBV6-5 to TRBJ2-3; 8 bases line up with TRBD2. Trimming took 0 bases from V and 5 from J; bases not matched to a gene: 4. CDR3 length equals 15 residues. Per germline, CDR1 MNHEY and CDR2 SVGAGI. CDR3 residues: CASSYSAGGEDTQYF. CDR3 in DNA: TGTGCCAGCAGTTACTCGGCGGGAGGTGAAGATACGCAGTATTTT.

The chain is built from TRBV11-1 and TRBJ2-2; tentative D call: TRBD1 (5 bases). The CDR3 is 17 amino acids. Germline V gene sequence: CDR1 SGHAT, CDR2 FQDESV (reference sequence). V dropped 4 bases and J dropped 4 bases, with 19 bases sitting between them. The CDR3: CASSYPSGQGGTGELFF. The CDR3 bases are TGTGCCAGCAGCTACCCCTCCGGGCAGGGCGGCACCGGGGAGCTGTTTTTT.

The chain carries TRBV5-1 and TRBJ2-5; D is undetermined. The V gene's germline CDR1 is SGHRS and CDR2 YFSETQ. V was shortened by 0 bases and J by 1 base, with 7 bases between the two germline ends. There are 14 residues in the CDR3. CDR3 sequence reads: CASSLVQPQETQYF. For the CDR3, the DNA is TGCGCCAGCAGCTTGGTACAGCCCCAAGAGACCCAGTACTTC.